This passage covers 4 T cell receptor beta chains from one sample sequenced in a study of cytomegalovirus exposure and HLA in healthy donors. The table came from immunoSEQ multiplex PCR; TCRdb's copy has only in-frame clones and leaves some out. Here the sample spans 100,000 to 130,000 clones, 95% being singletons. What was sequenced was PBMCs. The receptors here all came from a woman aged 18-35 years in good health and CMV-seronegative.

The chain employs TRBV7-8 and TRBJ2-5; no firm D call. V was shortened by 3 bases and J by 13 bases, with 21 bases between the two germline ends. The CDR3 covers 14 residues. The germline V gene encodes CDR1 SGHVS and CDR2 FQNEAQ. CDR3 amino acids: CASSFDNTGFLSYF. The CDR3 DNA follows: TGTGCCAGCAGCTTCGATAACACCGGGTTCCTCTCGTACTTC.

The chain combines TRBV4-3 with TRBJ2-3; 7 bases are shared with TRBD1. The J segment lost 5 bases and the V segment lost 0 bases, leaving 8 bases of the junction unmatched. The germline gives CDR1 LGHNA, CDR2 YSLEER. The CDR3 has 16 amino acids. CDR3: CASSQELGDRVDTQYF. Here the CDR3 DNA reads TGCGCCAGCAGCCAAGAATTAGGAGACAGGGTAGATACGCAGTATTTT.

The J gene is TRBJ2-7, the V gene TRBV5-1; weak D call: TRBD2 (6 bases). Germline V lookup: CDR1 SGHRS, CDR2 YFSETQ. V was shortened by 7 bases and J by 5 bases, with 13 bases between the two germline ends. The CDR3 runs to 12 residues. CDR3 sequence reads: CASSEEGNEQYF. In DNA form, the CDR3 reads TGCGCCAGCTCAGAGGAGGGGAACGAGCAGTACTTC.

V and J are TRBV5-1 and TRBJ2-3, with D maybe TRBD1 (6 bases). The CDR3 is made up of 15 amino acids. Germline V gene data show CDR1 as SGHRS and CDR2 as YFSETQ. The V gene lost 4 bases and the J gene lost 0 bases, with 12 bases spanning the gap. DNA of the CDR3: TGCGCCAGCAGCCTGCAGGGGCTCAGCACAGATACGCAGTATTTT. It codes for CASSLQGLSTDTQYF.